This T cell receptor (beta chain) appears in the sequencing data of a study of response to subunit inactivated influenza vaccine. Each CDR3 protein gets one entry after TCRdb re-called the RT-PCR reads with MiXCR. The data show around 710,000 distinct CDR3 sequences, approximately 14% seen once. This clonotype was recorded a few times. The starting material was PBMCs from blood, obtained around 15 days before vaccination. This sequence was found in a man aged 50-60 years who received an inactivated influenza vaccine.

CDR3 residues: CASSLLAGDAEQFF. For the CDR3, the DNA is TGTGCCAGCAGCTTACTAGCGGGGGATGCTGAGCAGTTCTTC. This chain joins TRBV7-3 and TRBJ2-1, with 10 bases identical to TRBD2. Germline-derived CDR1 and CDR2 are SGHTA and FQGTGA. The junction had 4 bases not matched to a gene; V was cut back by 2 bases and J by 9 bases. This CDR3 comprises 14 residues. The whole variable domain, filled in from reference TRBV7-3 and TRBJ2-1, reads GAGVSQTPSNKVTEKGKYVELRCDPISGHTALYWYRQSLGQGPEFLIYFQGTGAADDSGLPNDRFFAVRPEGSVSTLKIQRTERGDSAVYLCASSLLAGDAEQFFGPGTRLTVL.